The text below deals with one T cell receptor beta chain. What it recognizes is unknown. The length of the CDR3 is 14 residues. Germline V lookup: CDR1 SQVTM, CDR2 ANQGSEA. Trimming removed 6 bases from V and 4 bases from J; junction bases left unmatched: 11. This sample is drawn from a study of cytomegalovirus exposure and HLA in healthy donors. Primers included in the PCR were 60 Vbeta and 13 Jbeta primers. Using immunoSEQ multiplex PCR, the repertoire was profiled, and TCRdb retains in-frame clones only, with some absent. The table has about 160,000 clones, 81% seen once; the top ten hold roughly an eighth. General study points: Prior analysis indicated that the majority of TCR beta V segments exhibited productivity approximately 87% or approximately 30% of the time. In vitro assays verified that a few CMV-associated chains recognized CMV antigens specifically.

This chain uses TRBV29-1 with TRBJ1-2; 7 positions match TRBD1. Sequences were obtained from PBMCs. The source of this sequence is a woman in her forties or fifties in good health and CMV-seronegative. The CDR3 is CSVAISGGSYGYTF. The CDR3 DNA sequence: TGCAGCGTCGCAATCTCAGGGGGAAGCTATGGCTACACCTTC.